The present entry profiles one TCR beta chain with its context. This CDR3 contains 16 residues. The V gene lost 6 bases and the J gene lost 2 bases, with 18 bases spanning the gap. The germline CDR1 and CDR2 sequences are ENHRY and SYGVKD. The data were taken from a study of PD-L1 blockade in urothelial cancer. Study context: Blood analysis was done at 3 weeks (second dose) and 6 weeks after treatment began.

Patients had urothelial carcinoma that was locally advanced or metastatic. Only in-frame clones appear in the TCRdb table, and some are missing; sequencing was by immunoSEQ multiplex PCR. The data hold tens of thousands of clones, with approximately 86% observed a single time. This specimen was PBMCs, taken around atezolizumab (anti-PD-L1) treatment. This clonotype originated in a man aged 45-65 years with urothelial cancer. The rearrangement uses TRBV10-3 and TRBJ2-3; D gene ambiguous. As DNA, the CDR3 is TGTGCCATCAGGAAAGACCCCGACACACTCACAGATACGCAGTATTTT. Protein sequence: CAIRKDPDTLTDTQYF.